A single TCR beta chain is shown here with its context. Assay: immunoSEQ multiplex PCR; the TCRdb copy retains only in-frame clones and omits some. Among about 370,000 clones listed, about 88% were seen once. These data belong to a study of Ad26.COV2.S vaccination and SARS-CoV-2 variants. Germline lookup yields CDR1 SEHNR and CDR2 FQNEAQ (reference sequence). The ends were cut back, 4 bases at V and 2 bases at J, with 10 bases in the middle. The CDR3 is 14 amino acids. The treatment: approximately 18 received Ad26.COV2.S at low or high dose, single or two shots; roughly five received placebo; per-sample allocation not given. Specimen acquisition occurred on day 63 following the initial vaccine or placebo injection.

The sequencing here drew on peripheral blood, taken in a trial of Ad26.COV2.S vaccine versus placebo. The sequence was obtained from a person between 18 and 65 years old who received the Ad26.COV2.S COVID-19 vaccine or a placebo. This chain links TRBV7-9 with TRBJ2-3, with a tentative D call TRBD1 (5 bases). Here the CDR3 reads CASSYSTDTDTQYF. The CDR3 DNA sequence: TGTGCCAGCAGCTATTCGACAGACACAGATACGCAGTATTTT.